Listed below are T cell receptor beta chains from one sample, sequenced in a study of immune heterogeneity within non-small cell lung tumors. In TCRdb, the multiplex PCR reads were re-called with MiXCR into one record per CDR3 protein. The table has some 9,800 distinct CDR3 sequences, around 17% seen once; the top ten hold 3.7%. Material: lung tumor tissue. These receptors were collected from a man aged 40-49 years with non-small cell lung cancer. Both conserved end residues are part of each CDR3. A D gene is named only where the DNA matches it firmly. Clone size is stated in some rows and not others, as once, few, many or a class when expanded.

v_gene	j_gene	abundance	d_gene	CDR3nt	CDR3aa
TRBV20-1	TRBJ1-2	NA	TRBD1	TGCAGTGCTAGAAGCTTGGACAGGCTGGGGGGCTATGGCTACACCTTC	CSARSLDRLGGYGYTF
TRBV6-1	TRBJ2-1	many	NA	TGTGCCAGCAGCCCCCAGCCGAGGGACGACAATGAGCAGTTCTTC	CASSPQPRDDNEQFF
TRBV4-1	TRBJ2-7	many	NA	TGCGCCAGCAGCCAAGTCGGTGGGGGTGGCTACGAGCAGTACTTC	CASSQVGGGGYEQYF
TRBV5-1	TRBJ1-2	medium-sized	NA	TGCGCCAGCAGCTTGGGTGCCGGGAAAGGAATGTGGGGCTACACCTTC	CASSLGAGKGMWGYTF
TRBV19	TRBJ1-2	many	NA	TGTGCCAGCGGACCGATCTATGGCTACACCTTC	CASGPIYGYTF
TRBV27	TRBJ1-5	medium-sized	NA	TGTGCCAGCAGCCCTCGGGTTTTCAATCAGCCCCAGCATTTT	CASSPRVFNQPQHF
TRBV4-1	TRBJ2-2	many	TRBD2	TGCGCCAGCAAACTAGCGGGGAACACCGGGGAGCTGTTTTTT	CASKLAGNTGELFF
TRBV10-1	TRBJ1-5	many	NA	TGCGCCAGCAGTGAGTCTAGACGACTCAGGGGATGGAACAATCAGCCCCAGCATTTT	CASSESRRLRGWNNQPQHF
TRBV7-2	TRBJ1-6	medium-sized	NA	TGTGCCAGCAGCTTAGCGACAGTCGATAATTCACCCCTCCACTTT	CASSLATVDNSPLHF
TRBV7-9	TRBJ1-1	many	NA	TGTGCCAGCAGCCCTGACGGCCAGACGGCTGAAGCTTTCTTT	CASSPDGQTAEAFF
TRBV5-1	TRBJ2-7	many	NA	TGCGCCAGCCCGGGACGGAGCCACCCTTTCTACGAGCAGTACTTC	CASPGRSHPFYEQYF
TRBV18	TRBJ1-5	medium-sized	NA	TGTGCCAGCTCACCGGGTTGGGATCAGCCCCAGCATTTT	CASSPGWDQPQHF
TRBV25-1	TRBJ2-6	many	NA	TGTGCCAGCAGTGAATGGGCTGGGGCCAACGTCCTGACTTTC	CASSEWAGANVLTF
TRBV25-1	TRBJ2-2	many	TRBD2	TGTGCCAGCAGTAAACGAACTGGACTAGCGGGAGACACCGGGGAGCTGTTTTTT	CASSKRTGLAGDTGELFF
TRBV20-1	TRBJ2-1	many	NA	TGCAGTGCCCCGAGGGGGGAAGAGCCCTACAATGAGCAGTTCTTC	CSAPRGEEPYNEQFF
TRBV6-1	TRBJ1-2	medium-sized	TRBD1	TGTGCCAGCAGTTACGAAGGGACAGGGATCTATGGCTACACCTTC	CASSYEGTGIYGYTF
TRBV6-1	TRBJ1-4	many	NA	TGTGCCAGCAGGGCGACAACTAATGAAAAACTGTTTTTT	CASRATTNEKLFF
TRBV20-1	TRBJ1-4	once	TRBD1	TGCAGTGCTAGATTCCACGATGACAGGGGAAGCGAAAAACTGTTTTTT	CSARFHDDRGSEKLFF
TRBV7-6	TRBJ2-3	NA	NA	TGTGCCAGCAGCATATCGCCGGGGGGCGTGCAGTATTTT	CASSISPGGVQYF
TRBV6-1	TRBJ1-6	few	NA	TGTGCCAGCAGTGCTGGGCCCTATAATTCACCCCTCCACTTT	CASSAGPYNSPLHF
TRBV12-5	TRBJ2-1	many	TRBD2	TGTGCTAGTGGTTTGAGCTATGAACCGAAGCGGGAGCTGGACAATGAGCAGTTCTTC	CASGLSYEPKRELDNEQFF
TRBV24-1	TRBJ1-2	medium-sized	NA	TGTGCCACCATCCGGACAGATGGCTACACCTTC	CATIRTDGYTF